Here is one TCR beta chain with its context. These data are taken from a study of blood T cells in healthy people across ages. In germline, CDR1 is SGHTA, CDR2 FQGNSA. The V and J ends lost 3 bases and 7 bases respectively, with 12 bases between them. This CDR3 has 13 amino acids. Through a sample-barcoded 5' primer and a J-beta primer mix, a second PCR was run for about 6 to 11 cycles. One entry per CDR3 protein results from TCRdb running MiXCR on the 5' RACE reads. The sample holds about 840,000 distinct CDR3 sequences, roughly 29% seen once. This same sample was also taken into another study, of T cells of mothers and their children.

The sequenced sample consisted of blood. The sequence was collected from a woman aged 40 to 50 in good health. This chain uses TRBV7-2 with TRBJ1-1, with a possible D match to TRBD1 (6 bases). This CDR3 is CASSFATGNEAFF. For the CDR3, the DNA is TGTGCCAGCAGCTTTGCCACAGGGAATGAAGCTTTCTTT. Filled out from reference TRBV7-2 and TRBJ1-1, the complete variable domain reads GAGVSQSPSNKVTEKGKDVELRCDPISGHTALYWYRQSLGQGLEFLIYFQGNSAPDKSGLPSDRFSAERTGGSVSTLTIQRTQQEDSAVYLCASSFATGNEAFFGQGTRLTVV.